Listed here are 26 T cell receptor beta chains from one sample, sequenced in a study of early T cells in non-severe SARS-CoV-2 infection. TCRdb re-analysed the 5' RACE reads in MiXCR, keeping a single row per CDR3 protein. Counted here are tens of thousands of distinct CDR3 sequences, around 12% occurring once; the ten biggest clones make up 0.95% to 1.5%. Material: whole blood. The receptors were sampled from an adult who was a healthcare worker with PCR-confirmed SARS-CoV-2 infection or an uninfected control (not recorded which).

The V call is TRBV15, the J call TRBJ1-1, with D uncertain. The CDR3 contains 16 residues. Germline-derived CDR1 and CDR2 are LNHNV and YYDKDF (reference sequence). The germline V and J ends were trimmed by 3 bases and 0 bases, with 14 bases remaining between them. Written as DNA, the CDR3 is TGTGCCACCAGCAGGAAGGCCGGATTTATGAACACTGAAGCTTTCTTT. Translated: CATSRKAGFMNTEAFF.

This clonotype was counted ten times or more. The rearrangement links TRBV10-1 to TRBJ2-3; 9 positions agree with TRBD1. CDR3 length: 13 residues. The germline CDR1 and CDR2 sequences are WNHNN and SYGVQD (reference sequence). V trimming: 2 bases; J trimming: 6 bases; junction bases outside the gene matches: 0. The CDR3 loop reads CASSETGGDTQYF. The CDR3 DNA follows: TGCGCCAGCAGTGAGACAGGGGGCGATACGCAGTATTTT.

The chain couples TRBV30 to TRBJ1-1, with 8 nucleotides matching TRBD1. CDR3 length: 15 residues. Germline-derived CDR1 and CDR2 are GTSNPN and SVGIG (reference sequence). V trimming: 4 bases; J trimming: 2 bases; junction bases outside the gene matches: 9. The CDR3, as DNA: TGTGCCTGGACCCACGTGGACAGGGTTAACACTGAAGCTTTCTTT. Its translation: CAWTHVDRVNTEAFF.

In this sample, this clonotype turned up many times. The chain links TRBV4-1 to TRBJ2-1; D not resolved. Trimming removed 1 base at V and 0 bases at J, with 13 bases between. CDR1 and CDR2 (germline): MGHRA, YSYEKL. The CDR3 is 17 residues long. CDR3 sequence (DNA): TGCGCCAGCAGCCAAGCTCCCCCAGGCAGCTCCTACAATGAGCAGTTCTTC. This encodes CASSQAPPGSSYNEQFF.

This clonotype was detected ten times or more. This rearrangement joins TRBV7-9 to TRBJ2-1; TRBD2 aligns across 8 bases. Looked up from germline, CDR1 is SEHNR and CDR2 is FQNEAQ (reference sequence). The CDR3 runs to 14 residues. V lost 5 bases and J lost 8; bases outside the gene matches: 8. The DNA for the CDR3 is TGTGCCAGCAGCGTCGAGGGAGCGGGAGATGAGCAGTTCTTC. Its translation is CASSVEGAGDEQFF.

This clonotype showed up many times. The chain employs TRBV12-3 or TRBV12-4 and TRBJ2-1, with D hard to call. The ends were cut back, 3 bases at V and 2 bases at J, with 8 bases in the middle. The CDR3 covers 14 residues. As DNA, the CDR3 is TGTGCCAGCAGTTTGATAGGGACCTACAATGAGCAGTTCTTC. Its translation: CASSLIGTYNEQFF.

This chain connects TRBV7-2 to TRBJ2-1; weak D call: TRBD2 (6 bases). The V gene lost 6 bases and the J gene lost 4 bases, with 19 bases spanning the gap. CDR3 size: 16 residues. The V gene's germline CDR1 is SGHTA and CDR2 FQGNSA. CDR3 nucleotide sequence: TGTGCCAGCAGTTCCGGCGGGGCAGGAATGTACAATGAGCAGTTCTTC. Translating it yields CASSSGGAGMYNEQFF.

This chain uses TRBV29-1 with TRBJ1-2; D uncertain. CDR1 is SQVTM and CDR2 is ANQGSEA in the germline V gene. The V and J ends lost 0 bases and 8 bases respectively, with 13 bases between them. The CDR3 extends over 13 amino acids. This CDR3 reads CSVEDSLAAGYTF. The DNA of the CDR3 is TGCAGCGTTGAAGATTCTCTCGCTGCCGGCTACACCTTC.

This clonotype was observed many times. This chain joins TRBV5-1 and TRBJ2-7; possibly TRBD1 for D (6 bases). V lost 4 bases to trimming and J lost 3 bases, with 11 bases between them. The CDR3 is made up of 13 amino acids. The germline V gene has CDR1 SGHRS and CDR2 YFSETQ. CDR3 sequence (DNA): TGCGCCAGCAGCCGCGGACAGCTCTACGAGCAGTACTTC. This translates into CASSRGQLYEQYF.

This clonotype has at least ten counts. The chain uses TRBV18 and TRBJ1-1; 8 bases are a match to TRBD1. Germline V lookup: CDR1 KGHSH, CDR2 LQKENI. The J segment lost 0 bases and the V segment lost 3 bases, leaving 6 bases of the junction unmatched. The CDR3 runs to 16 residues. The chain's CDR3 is CASSPRTGLMNTEAFF. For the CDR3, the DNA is TGTGCCAGCTCACCGAGGACAGGGCTCATGAACACTGAAGCTTTCTTT.

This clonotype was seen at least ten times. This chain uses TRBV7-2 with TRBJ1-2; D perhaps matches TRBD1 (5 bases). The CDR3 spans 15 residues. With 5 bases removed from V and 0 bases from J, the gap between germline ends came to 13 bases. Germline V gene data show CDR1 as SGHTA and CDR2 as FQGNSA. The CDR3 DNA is TGTGCCAGCAGCAACAAGGGGAGGTCTAACTATGGCTACACCTTC. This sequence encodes CASSNKGRSNYGYTF.

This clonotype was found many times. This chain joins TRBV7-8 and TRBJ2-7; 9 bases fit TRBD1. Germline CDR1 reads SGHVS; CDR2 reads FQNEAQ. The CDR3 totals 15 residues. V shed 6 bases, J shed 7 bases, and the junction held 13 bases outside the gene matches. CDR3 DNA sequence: TGTGCCAGCAGAGCCAGGGACAGGGCTTTGAGGGAGCAGTACTTC. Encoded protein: CASRARDRALREQYF.

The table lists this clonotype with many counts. This CDR3 is CATSAQGQGANGYTF. The CDR3 DNA reads as TGTGCCACCAGCGCTCAGGGGCAGGGGGCGAATGGCTACACCTTC. This chain uses TRBV24-1 with TRBJ1-2; 8 bases align to TRBD1. V was pared by 7 bases and J by 6 bases, with 12 bases of the junction left unmatched. Per germline, CDR1 KGHDR and CDR2 SFDVKD. The CDR3 consists of 15 residues.

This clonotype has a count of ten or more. CDR3 sequence: CSAPHSGGDNEQFF. The CDR3 DNA reads TGCAGTGCTCCCCATAGCGGGGGGGACAATGAGCAGTTCTTC. This chain uses TRBV20-1 with TRBJ2-1; TRBD2 agrees at 11 bases. CDR3 length: 14 amino acids. V was pared by 5 bases and J by 5 bases, with 5 bases of the junction left unmatched. The V gene's germline CDR1 is DFQATT and CDR2 SNEGSKA (reference sequence).

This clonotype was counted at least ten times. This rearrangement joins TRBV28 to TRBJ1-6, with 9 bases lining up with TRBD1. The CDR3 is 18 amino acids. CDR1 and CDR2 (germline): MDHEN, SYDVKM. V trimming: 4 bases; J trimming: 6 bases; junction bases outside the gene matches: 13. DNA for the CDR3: TGTGCCAGCAGTTATAACCGGGACAGGGACTTTTTTAATTCACCCCTCCACTTT. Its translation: CASSYNRDRDFFNSPLHF.

The CDR3 region is CASTPGTANTEAFF. DNA of the CDR3: TGCGCCAGCACCCCCGGGACCGCGAACACTGAAGCTTTCTTT. The chain couples TRBV5-1 to TRBJ1-1, with D possibly matching TRBD1 (5 bases). Trimming pared 6 bases from V and 1 base from J, leaving 13 bases between. Germline V gene sequence: CDR1 SGHRS, CDR2 YFSETQ. The CDR3 length is 14 residues.

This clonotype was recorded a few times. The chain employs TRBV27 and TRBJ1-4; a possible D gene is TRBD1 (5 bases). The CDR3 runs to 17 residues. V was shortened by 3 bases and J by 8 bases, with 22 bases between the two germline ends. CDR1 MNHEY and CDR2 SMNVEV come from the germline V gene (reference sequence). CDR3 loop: CASSFAWAGRAREKLFF. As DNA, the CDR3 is TGTGCCAGCAGTTTTGCGTGGGCAGGGAGGGCTCGAGAAAAACTGTTTTTT.

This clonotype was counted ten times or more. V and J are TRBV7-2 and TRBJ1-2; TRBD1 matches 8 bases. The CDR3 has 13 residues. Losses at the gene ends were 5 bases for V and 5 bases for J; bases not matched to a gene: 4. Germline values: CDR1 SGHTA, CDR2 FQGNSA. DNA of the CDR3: TGTGCCAGCAGCCCAAGGACAGGGTATGGCTACACCTTC. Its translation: CASSPRTGYGYTF. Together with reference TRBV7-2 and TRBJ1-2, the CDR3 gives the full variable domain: GAGVSQSPSNKVTEKGKDVELRCDPISGHTALYWYRQSLGQGLEFLIYFQGNSAPDKSGLPSDRFSAERTGGSVSTLTIQRTQQEDSAVYLCASSPRTGYGYTFGSGTRLTVV.

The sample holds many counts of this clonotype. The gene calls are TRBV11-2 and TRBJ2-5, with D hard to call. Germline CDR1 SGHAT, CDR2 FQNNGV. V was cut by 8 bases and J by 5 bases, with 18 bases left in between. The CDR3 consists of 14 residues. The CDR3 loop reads CASYDDGNSETQYF. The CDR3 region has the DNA TGTGCCAGCTACGACGATGGAAATTCGGAGACCCAGTACTTC.

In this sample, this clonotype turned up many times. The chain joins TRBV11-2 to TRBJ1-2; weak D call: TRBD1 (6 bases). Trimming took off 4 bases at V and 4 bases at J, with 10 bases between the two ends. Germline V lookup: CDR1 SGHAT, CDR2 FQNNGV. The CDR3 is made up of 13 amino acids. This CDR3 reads CASSSQGLYGYTF. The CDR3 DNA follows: TGTGCCAGCAGCTCCCAGGGGCTCTATGGCTACACCTTC.

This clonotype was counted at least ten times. The CDR3 DNA is TGTGCCAGCAGTTACGCAGGCGGAGCGGGGGCGGGGGATACGCAGTATTTT. It yields the protein CASSYAGGAGAGDTQYF. The rearrangement links TRBV6-5 to TRBJ2-3; 8 nucleotides match TRBD2. Trimming cost V 2 bases and J 6 bases; bases outside gene matches: 13. Per germline, CDR1 MNHEY and CDR2 SVGAGI. The length of the CDR3 is 17 residues.

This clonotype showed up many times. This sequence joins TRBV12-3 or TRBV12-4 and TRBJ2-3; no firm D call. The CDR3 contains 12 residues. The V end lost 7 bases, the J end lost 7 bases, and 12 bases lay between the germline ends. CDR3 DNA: TGTGCCAGCACCCTCGACGGTCATACGCAGTATTTT. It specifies CASTLDGHTQYF.

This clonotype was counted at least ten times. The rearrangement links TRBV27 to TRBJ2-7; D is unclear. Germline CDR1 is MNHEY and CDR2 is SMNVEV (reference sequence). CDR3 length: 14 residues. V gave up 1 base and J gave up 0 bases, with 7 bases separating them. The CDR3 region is CASSLYQASYEQYF. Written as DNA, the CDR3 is TGTGCCAGCAGTTTATACCAAGCCTCCTACGAGCAGTACTTC.

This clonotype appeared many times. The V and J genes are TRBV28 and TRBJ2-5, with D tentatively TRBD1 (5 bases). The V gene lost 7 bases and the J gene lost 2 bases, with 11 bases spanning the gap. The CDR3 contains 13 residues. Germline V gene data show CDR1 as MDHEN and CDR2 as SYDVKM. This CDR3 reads CASKLRVQETQYF. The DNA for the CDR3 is TGTGCCAGCAAACTCAGGGTTCAAGAGACCCAGTACTTC.

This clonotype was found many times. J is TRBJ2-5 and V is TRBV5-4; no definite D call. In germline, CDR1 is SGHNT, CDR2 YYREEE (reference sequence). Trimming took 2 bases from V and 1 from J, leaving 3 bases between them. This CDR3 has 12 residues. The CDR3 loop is CASSFGQETQYF. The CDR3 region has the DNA TGTGCCAGCAGCTTCGGCCAAGAGACCCAGTACTTC.

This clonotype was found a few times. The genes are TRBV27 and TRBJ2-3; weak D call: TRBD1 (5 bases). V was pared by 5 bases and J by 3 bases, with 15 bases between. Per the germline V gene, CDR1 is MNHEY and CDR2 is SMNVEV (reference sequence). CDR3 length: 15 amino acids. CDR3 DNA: TGTGCCAGCAGTCCTGGGGCACCGAGGACAGATACGCAGTATTTT. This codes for CASSPGAPRTDTQYF.